These T cell receptor beta chains were read from a single sample in a study of blood T cell repertoires in COVID-19. Sequenced by immunoSEQ multiplex PCR; TCRdb stores in-frame clones only, minus some. The sample consists of about 140,000 clones, 82% of them appearing once. The sample consisted of peripheral blood. The receptors derive from a woman older than 75 with acute or convalescent COVID-19. Both conserved end residues are part of each CDR3. The order of the fields is V gene, J gene, D gene, CDR3 protein. A D gene is named only where the DNA matches it firmly.

v_call: TRBV7-2
j_call: TRBJ1-6
d_call: .
cdr3_aa: CASSIPGGSPLHF

v_call: TRBV2
j_call: TRBJ1-2
d_call: .
cdr3_aa: CASSVLRDGYTF

v_call: TRBV27
j_call: TRBJ1-1
d_call: TRBD1
cdr3_aa: CASSLRWTGRSEAFF

v_call: TRBV3-1/TRBV3-2
j_call: TRBJ2-6
d_call: .
cdr3_aa: CASSPIFSGANVLTF

v_call: TRBV7-6
j_call: TRBJ1-1
d_call: TRBD1
cdr3_aa: CASSLDRDTEAFF

v_call: TRBV6-5
j_call: TRBJ1-1
d_call: .
cdr3_aa: CASSQARDTKAFF

v_call: TRBV7-9
j_call: TRBJ2-1
d_call: TRBD2
cdr3_aa: CASSQSPAGGLYEQFF

v_call: TRBV5-4
j_call: TRBJ2-1
d_call: TRBD2
cdr3_aa: CASSLLPLAANEQFF

v_call: TRBV29-1
j_call: TRBJ1-1
d_call: .
cdr3_aa: CSGDWGRTEAFF

v_call: TRBV7-9
j_call: TRBJ1-2
d_call: TRBD1
cdr3_aa: CASSLVGQGGGYTF

v_call: TRBV19
j_call: TRBJ1-1
d_call: TRBD1
cdr3_aa: CASNQDREDTEAFF

v_call: TRBV5-1
j_call: TRBJ2-2
d_call: TRBD1
cdr3_aa: CASSLGTGNTGELFF

v_call: TRBV28
j_call: TRBJ1-4
d_call: TRBD1
cdr3_aa: CASSLELQGRGKLFF

v_call: TRBV6-1
j_call: TRBJ1-2
d_call: .
cdr3_aa: CASSEFTPRGYRYTF

v_call: TRBV16
j_call: TRBJ2-2
d_call: TRBD2
cdr3_aa: CASSHSRPGTSGIGELFF

v_call: TRBV28
j_call: TRBJ1-4
d_call: TRBD1
cdr3_aa: CASSQTGVALTEKLFF

v_call: TRBV13
j_call: TRBJ1-1
d_call: .
cdr3_aa: CASSYYQGKNTEAFF

v_call: TRBV6-4
j_call: TRBJ1-4
d_call: .
cdr3_aa: CASSGRDIYEKLFF

v_call: TRBV28
j_call: TRBJ1-5
d_call: TRBD1
cdr3_aa: CASSPGQGHQPQHF

v_call: TRBV6-5
j_call: TRBJ2-3
d_call: .
cdr3_aa: CASSLTLLGTDTQYF

v_call: TRBV4-1
j_call: TRBJ2-5
d_call: .
cdr3_aa: CASSQDINSAGEETQYF

v_call: TRBV6-1
j_call: TRBJ1-1
d_call: .
cdr3_aa: CASSDPGWRPLNTEAFF

v_call: TRBV7-2
j_call: TRBJ2-1
d_call: TRBD2
cdr3_aa: CASSPTAREPLNEQFF

v_call: TRBV6-5
j_call: TRBJ1-2
d_call: .
cdr3_aa: CASSYSRGLIYGYTF

v_call: TRBV24-1
j_call: TRBJ1-3
d_call: .
cdr3_aa: CATSDAFRDTRSGNTIYF

v_call: TRBV4-2
j_call: TRBJ1-2
d_call: .
cdr3_aa: CASSQDWEGPRRSYTF

v_call: TRBV4-2
j_call: TRBJ1-1
d_call: .
cdr3_aa: CASSHHQTANTEAFF

v_call: TRBV10-2
j_call: TRBJ1-1
d_call: TRBD1
cdr3_aa: CASSEGTGVSSEAFF

v_call: TRBV5-1
j_call: TRBJ2-3
d_call: .
cdr3_aa: CASSSTRGPADTQYF

v_call: TRBV6-5
j_call: TRBJ2-1
d_call: .
cdr3_aa: CASSYTGREQFF

v_call: TRBV12-5
j_call: TRBJ2-3
d_call: .
cdr3_aa: CASGLDRGTQYF

v_call: TRBV7-8
j_call: TRBJ1-5
d_call: .
cdr3_aa: CASRGGSNQPQHF

v_call: TRBV9
j_call: TRBJ2-7
d_call: TRBD2
cdr3_aa: CASSATSDPGEQYF

v_call: TRBV19
j_call: TRBJ2-1
d_call: TRBD2
cdr3_aa: CASSILPPGLAGVHNEQFF

v_call: TRBV7-9
j_call: TRBJ2-3
d_call: .
cdr3_aa: CASSLRGPDTQYF

v_call: TRBV5-1
j_call: TRBJ2-1
d_call: TRBD2
cdr3_aa: CASSWTPGLAANEQFF

v_call: TRBV28
j_call: TRBJ1-2
d_call: .
cdr3_aa: CASSPPGAGDGGSYTF

v_call: TRBV30
j_call: TRBJ1-4
d_call: .
cdr3_aa: CAWSLAATGGEKLFF

v_call: TRBV11-2
j_call: TRBJ2-3
d_call: .
cdr3_aa: CASSPRSRSDTQYF

v_call: TRBV10-3
j_call: TRBJ2-7
d_call: .
cdr3_aa: CAISAPGQRSYEQYF

v_call: TRBV28
j_call: TRBJ1-1
d_call: TRBD1
cdr3_aa: CASRSGTGALNTEAFF

v_call: TRBV2
j_call: TRBJ2-3
d_call: .
cdr3_aa: CASSPRKQSTDTQYF

v_call: TRBV7-9
j_call: TRBJ2-1
d_call: TRBD1
cdr3_aa: CASSLGQGAGEQFF

v_call: TRBV30
j_call: TRBJ1-1
d_call: .
cdr3_aa: CAWMRRGNTEAFF

v_call: TRBV28
j_call: TRBJ2-5
d_call: TRBD1
cdr3_aa: CASGTGRAQYF

v_call: TRBV27
j_call: TRBJ1-6
d_call: TRBD1
cdr3_aa: CASSLQGDLGNSPLHF

v_call: TRBV28
j_call: TRBJ1-5
d_call: .
cdr3_aa: CASSFGSLYSNQPQHF

v_call: TRBV11-2
j_call: TRBJ2-7
d_call: .
cdr3_aa: CASSVGGSYEQYF